This TCR beta chain was retrieved from a study of radiation and T cells in renal cell carcinoma. Germline CDR1 is SNHLY and CDR2 is FYNNEI. The J segment lost 10 bases and the V segment lost 4 bases, leaving 6 bases of the junction unmatched. The CDR3 is 14 residues long. Clones were read by immunoSEQ multiplex PCR, and TCRdb kept only the in-frame ones, dropping some. The sample records some 64,000 clones, about 74% being singletons. As for time point: blood 4 weeks post-SBRT, at nephrectomy. Treatment meaning: 15 Gy SBRT to primary tumor, nephrectomy 4 weeks later. The chain couples TRBV2 to TRBJ1-6, with TRBD1 matching over 8 bases. This sequence was found in a man aged 55 to 70 with renal cell carcinoma. Source: blood, taken from a patient whose treatment included radiotherapy and nephrectomy. The CDR3 DNA follows: TGTGCCAGCAGTGTTGACAGGGGAAACTCACCCCTCCACTTT. Amino acid sequence: CASSVDRGNSPLHF.